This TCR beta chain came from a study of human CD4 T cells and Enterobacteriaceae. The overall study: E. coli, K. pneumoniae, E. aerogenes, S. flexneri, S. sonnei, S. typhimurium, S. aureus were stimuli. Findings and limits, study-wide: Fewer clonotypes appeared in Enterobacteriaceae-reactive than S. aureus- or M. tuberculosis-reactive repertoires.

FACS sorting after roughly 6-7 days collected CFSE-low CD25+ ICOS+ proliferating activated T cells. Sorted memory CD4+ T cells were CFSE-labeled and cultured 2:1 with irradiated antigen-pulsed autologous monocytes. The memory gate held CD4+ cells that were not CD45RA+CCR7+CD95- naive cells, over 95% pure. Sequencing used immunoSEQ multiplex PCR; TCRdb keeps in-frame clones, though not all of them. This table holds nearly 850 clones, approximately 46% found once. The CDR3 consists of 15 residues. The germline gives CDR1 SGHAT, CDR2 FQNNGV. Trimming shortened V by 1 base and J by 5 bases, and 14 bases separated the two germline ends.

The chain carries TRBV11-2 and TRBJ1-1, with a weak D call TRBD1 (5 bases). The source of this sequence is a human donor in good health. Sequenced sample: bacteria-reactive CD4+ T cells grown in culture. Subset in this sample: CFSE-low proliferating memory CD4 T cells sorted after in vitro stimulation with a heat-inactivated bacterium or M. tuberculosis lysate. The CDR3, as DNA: TGTGCCAGCAGCTTAGTCCAGGGTGGGGTGACTGAAGCTTTCTTT. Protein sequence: CASSLVQGGVTEAFF.